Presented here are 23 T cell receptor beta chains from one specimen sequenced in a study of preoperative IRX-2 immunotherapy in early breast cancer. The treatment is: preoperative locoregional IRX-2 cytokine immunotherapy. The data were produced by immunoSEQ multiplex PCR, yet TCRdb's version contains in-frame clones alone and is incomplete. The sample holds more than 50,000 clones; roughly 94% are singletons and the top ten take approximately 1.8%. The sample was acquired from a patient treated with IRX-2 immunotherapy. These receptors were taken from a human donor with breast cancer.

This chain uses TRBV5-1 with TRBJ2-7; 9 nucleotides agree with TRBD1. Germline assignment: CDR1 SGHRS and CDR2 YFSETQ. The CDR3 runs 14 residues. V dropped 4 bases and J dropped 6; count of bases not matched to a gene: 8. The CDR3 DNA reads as TGCGCCAGCAGCACAGGGACAGGGAGTCGCGAGCAGTACTTC. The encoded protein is CASSTGTGSREQYF.

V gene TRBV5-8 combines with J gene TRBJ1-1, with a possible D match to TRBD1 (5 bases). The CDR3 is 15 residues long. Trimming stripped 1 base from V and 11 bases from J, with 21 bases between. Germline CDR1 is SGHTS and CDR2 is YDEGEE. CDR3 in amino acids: CASSLSVVRGTDAFF. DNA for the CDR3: TGTGCCAGCAGCTTGTCGGTCGTCCGGGGGACGGATGCTTTCTTT.

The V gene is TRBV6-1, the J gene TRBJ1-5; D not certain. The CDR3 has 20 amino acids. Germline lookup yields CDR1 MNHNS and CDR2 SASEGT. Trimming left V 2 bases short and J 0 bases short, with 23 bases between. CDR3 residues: CASSEPVPDILSYSNQPQHF. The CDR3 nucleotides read TGTGCCAGCAGTGAACCCGTTCCCGACATTTTATCCTATAGCAATCAGCCCCAGCATTTT.

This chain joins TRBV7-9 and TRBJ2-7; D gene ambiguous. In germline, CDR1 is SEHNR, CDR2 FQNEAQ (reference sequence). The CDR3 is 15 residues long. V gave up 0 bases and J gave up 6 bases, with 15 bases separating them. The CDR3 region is CASSLALDRPLEQYF. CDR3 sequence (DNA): TGTGCCAGCAGCTTAGCGCTTGATCGACCTCTCGAGCAGTACTTC.

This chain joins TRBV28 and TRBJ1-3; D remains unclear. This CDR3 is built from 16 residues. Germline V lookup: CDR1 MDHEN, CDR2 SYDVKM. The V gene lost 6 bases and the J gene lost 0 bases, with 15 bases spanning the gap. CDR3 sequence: CASSSQVGSSGNTIYF. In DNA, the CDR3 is TGTGCCAGCAGCTCCCAGGTCGGGAGCTCTGGAAACACCATATATTTT.

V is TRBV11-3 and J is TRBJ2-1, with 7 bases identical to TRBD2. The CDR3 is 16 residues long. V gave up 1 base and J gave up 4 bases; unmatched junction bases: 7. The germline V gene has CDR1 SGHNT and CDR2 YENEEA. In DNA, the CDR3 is TGTGCCAGCAGCTTAGGTGGTAGCGGGCCTTACAATGAGCAGTTCTTC. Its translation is CASSLGGSGPYNEQFF.

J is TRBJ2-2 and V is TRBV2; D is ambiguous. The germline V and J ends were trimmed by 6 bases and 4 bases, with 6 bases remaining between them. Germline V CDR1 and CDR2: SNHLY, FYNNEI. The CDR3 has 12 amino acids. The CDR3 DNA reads TGTGCCAGCAGAGACCGCACCGGGGAGCTGTTTTTT. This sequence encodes CASRDRTGELFF.

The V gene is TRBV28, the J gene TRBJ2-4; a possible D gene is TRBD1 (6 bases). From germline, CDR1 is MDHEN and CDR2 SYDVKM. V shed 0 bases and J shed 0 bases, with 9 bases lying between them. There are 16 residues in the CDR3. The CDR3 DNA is TGTGCCAGCAGTTTATGGCAGGGGCTAGCCAAAAACATTCAGTACTTC. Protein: CASSLWQGLAKNIQYF.

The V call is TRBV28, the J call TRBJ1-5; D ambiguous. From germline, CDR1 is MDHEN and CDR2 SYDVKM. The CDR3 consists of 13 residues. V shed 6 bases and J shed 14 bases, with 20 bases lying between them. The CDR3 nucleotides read TGTGCCAGCAGGCAAGGCCTTTACGAAGTTGAGCATTTT. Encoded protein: CASRQGLYEVEHF.

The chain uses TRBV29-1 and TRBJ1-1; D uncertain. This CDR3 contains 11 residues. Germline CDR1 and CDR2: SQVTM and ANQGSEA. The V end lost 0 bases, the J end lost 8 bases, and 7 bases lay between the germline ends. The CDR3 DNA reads TGCAGCGTTGAAGATCTGGCGGAAGCTTTCTTT. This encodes CSVEDLAEAFF. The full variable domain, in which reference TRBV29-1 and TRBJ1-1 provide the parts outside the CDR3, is SAVISQKPSRDICQRGTSLTIQCQVDSQVTMMFWYRQQPGQSLTLIATANQGSEATYESGFVIDKFPISRPNLTFSTLTVSNMSPEDSSIYLCSVEDLAEAFFGQGTRLTVV.

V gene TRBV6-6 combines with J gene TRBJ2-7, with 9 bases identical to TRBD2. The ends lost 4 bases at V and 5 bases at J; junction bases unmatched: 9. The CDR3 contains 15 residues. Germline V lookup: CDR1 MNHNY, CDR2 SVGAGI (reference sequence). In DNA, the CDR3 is TGTGCCAGCAGTTTCCCACCCGGGACTAGCAACGAGCAGTACTTC. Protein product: CASSFPPGTSNEQYF.

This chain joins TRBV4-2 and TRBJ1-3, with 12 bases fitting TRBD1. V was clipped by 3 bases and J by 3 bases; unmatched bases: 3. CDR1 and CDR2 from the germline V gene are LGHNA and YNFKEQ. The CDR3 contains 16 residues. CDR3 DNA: TGTGCCAGCAGCCAGGGGGACAGGGGGCTTGGAAACACCATATATTTT. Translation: CASSQGDRGLGNTIYF.

DNA of the CDR3: TGTGCCAGCAGCCAGGGTGGACTAACGAACACCGGGGAGCTGTTTTTT. The encoded protein is CASSQGGLTNTGELFF. The chain is built from TRBV5-4 and TRBJ2-2; TRBD2 might be the D (6 bases). V was clipped by 4 bases and J by 0 bases, with 13 bases between them. Germline V gives CDR1 SGHNT, CDR2 YYREEE (reference sequence). The CDR3 consists of 16 residues.

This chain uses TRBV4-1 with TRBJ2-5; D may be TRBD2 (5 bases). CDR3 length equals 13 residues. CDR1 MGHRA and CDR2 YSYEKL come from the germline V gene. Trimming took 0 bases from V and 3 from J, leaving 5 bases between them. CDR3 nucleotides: TGCGCCAGCAGCCAAGAGCGGGAAGAGACCCAGTACTTC. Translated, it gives CASSQEREETQYF.

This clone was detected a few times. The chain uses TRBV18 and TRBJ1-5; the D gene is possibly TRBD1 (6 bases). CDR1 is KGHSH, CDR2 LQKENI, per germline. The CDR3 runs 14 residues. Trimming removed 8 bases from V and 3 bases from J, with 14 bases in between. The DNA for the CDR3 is TGTGCCAGCCACACGGACAGCATCAATCAGCCCCAGCATTTT. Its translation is CASHTDSINQPQHF. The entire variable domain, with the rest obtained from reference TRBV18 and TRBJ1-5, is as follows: NAGVMQNPRHLVRRRGQEARLRCSPMKGHSHVYWYRQLPEEGLKFMVYLQKENIIDESGMPKERFSAEFPKEGPSILRIQQVVRGDSAAYFCASHTDSINQPQHFGDGTRLSIL.

CDR3 protein: CASRTSRDRTEAFF. CDR3 DNA sequence: TGTGCCAGCAGAACGTCGAGGGATCGAACTGAAGCTTTCTTT. This chain connects TRBV7-2 to TRBJ1-1, with D uncertain. CDR1 is SGHTA and CDR2 is FQGNSA in the germline V gene. The CDR3 loop spans 14 amino acids. With 6 bases removed from V and 5 bases from J, the gap between germline ends came to 16 bases.

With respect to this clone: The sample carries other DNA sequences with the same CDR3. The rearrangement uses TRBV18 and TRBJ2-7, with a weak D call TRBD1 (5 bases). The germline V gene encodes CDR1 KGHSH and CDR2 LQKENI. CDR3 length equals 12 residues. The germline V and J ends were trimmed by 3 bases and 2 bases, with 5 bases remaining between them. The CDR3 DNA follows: TGTGCCAGCTCACCGGGGCCCTACGAGCAGTACTTC. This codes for CASSPGPYEQYF.

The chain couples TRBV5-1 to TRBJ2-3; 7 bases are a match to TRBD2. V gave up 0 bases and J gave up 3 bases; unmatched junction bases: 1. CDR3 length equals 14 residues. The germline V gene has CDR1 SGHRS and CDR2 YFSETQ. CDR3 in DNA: TGCGCCAGCAGCTTGGGCGGGAGAACAGATACGCAGTATTTT. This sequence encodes CASSLGGRTDTQYF.

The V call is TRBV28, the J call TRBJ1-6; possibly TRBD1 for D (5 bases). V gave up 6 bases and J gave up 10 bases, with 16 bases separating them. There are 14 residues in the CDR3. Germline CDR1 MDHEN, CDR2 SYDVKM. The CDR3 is CASSRDSYGSPLHF. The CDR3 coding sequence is TGTGCCAGCAGCAGAGACAGCTACGGGTCACCCCTCCACTTT.

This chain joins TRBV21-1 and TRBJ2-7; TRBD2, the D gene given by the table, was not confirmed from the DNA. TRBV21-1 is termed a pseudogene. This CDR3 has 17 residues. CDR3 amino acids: CASTEGGGTSYSYEQYF. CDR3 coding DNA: TGTGCCAGCACCGAGGGGGGCGGGACTAGCTACTCCTACGAGCAGTACTTC.

CDR3 residues: CASSSRLGGELFF. DNA of the CDR3: TGTGCCAGCAGCTCGAGACTGGGCGGGGAGCTGTTTTTT. The chain combines TRBV7-2 with TRBJ2-2, with unresolved D. Per germline, CDR1 SGHTA and CDR2 FQGNSA. This CDR3 comprises 13 residues. Trimming pared 4 bases from V and 7 bases from J, leaving 10 bases between.

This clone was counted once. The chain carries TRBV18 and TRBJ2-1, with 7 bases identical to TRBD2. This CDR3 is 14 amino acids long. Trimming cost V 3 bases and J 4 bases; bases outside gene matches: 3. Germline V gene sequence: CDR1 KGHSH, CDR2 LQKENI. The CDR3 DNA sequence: TGTGCCAGCTCACCGGGGGGGACTTACAATGAGCAGTTCTTC. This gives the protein CASSPGGTYNEQFF. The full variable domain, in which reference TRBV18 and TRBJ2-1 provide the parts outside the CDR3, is NAGVMQNPRHLVRRRGQEARLRCSPMKGHSHVYWYRQLPEEGLKFMVYLQKENIIDESGMPKERFSAEFPKEGPSILRIQQVVRGDSAAYFCASSPGGTYNEQFFGPGTRLTVL.

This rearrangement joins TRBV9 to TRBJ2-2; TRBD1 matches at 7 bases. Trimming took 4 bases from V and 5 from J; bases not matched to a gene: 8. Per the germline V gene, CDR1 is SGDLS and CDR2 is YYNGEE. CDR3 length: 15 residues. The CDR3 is CASSPRQGGTGELFF. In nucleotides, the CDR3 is TGTGCCAGCAGCCCACGACAGGGTGGGACCGGGGAGCTGTTTTTT. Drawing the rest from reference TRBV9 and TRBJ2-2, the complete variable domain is DSGVTQTPKHLITATGQRVTLRCSPRSGDLSVYWYQQSLDQGLQFLIQYYNGEERAKGNILERFSAQQFPDLHSELNLSSLELGDSALYFCASSPRQGGTGELFFGEGSRLTVL.